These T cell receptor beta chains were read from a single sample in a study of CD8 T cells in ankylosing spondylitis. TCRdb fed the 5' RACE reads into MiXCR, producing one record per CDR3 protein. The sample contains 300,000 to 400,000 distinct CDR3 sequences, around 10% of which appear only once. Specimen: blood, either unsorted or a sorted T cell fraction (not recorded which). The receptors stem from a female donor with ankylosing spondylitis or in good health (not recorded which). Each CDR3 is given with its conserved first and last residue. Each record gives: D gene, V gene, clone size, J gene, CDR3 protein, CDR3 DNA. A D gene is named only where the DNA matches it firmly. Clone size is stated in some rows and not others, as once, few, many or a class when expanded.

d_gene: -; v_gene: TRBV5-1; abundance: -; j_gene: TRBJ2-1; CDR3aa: CASSGGPYNEQFF; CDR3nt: TGCGCCAGCAGCGGCGGGCCCTACAATGAGCAGTTCTTC
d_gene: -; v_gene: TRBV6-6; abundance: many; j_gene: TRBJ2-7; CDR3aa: CASSYSGDEQYF; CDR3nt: TGTGCCAGCAGTTACTCTGGGGACGAGCAGTACTTC
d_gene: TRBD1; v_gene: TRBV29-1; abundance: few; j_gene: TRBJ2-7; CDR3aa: CSVEGGIGRGSYEQYF; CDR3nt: TGCAGCGTTGAAGGGGGTATCGGCAGGGGGTCCTACGAGCAGTACTTC
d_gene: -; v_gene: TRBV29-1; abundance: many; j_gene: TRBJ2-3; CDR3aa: CSVERRAVDPDTQYF; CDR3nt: TGCAGCGTTGAGCGGCGGGCGGTGGACCCAGATACGCAGTATTTT
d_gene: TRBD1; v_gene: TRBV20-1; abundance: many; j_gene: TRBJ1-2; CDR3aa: CSADRDRGVHGYTF; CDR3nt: TGCAGTGCTGACCGGGACAGGGGAGTGCATGGCTACACCTTC
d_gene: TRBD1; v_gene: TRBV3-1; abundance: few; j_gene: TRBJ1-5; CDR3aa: CASSPGQGLGNQPQHF; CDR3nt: TGTGCCAGCAGCCCCGGACAGGGTCTGGGCAATCAGCCCCAGCATTTT
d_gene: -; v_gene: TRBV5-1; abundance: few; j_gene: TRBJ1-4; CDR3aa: CASSSGGAREKLFF; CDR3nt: TGCGCCAGCAGTTCTGGGGGCGCGCGTGAAAAACTGTTTTTT
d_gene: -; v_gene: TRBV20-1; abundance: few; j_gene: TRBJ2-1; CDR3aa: CARGSLAGGNEQFF; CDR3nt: TGCGCCCGGGGGTCGCTAGCCGGGGGTAATGAGCAGTTCTTC
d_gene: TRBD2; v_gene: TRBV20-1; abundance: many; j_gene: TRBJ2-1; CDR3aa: CSARDRAGGGYNEQFF; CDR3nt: TGCAGTGCTAGAGACCGGGCGGGAGGGGGTTACAATGAGCAGTTCTTC
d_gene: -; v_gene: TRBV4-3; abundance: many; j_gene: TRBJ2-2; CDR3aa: CASSQDRDRELFF; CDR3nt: TGCGCCAGCAGCCAAGACAGGGACCGGGAGCTGTTTTTT
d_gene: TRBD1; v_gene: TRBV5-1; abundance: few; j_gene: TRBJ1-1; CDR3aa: CASGRTGGSPEAFF; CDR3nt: TGCGCCAGCGGAAGGACAGGGGGTAGTCCTGAAGCTTTCTTT
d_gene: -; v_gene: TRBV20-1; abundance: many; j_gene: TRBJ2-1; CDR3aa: CSASERKWRNEQFF; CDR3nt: TGCAGTGCTAGCGAACGAAAATGGCGAAATGAGCAGTTCTTC
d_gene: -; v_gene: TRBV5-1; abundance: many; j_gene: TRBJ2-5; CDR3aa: CASSLEASPQETQYF; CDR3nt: TGCGCCAGCAGCTTGGAGGCCAGTCCACAAGAGACCCAGTACTTC
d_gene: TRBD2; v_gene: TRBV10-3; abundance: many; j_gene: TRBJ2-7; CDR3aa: CAGGRLYEQYF; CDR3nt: TGTGCAGGCGGGAGGCTTTACGAGCAGTACTTC
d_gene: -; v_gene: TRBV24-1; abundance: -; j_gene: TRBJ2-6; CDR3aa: CATSPRSGANVLTF; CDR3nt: TGTGCCACCAGTCCCCGCTCTGGGGCCAACGTCCTGACTTTC
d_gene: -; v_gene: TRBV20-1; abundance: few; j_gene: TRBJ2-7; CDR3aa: CSALLLRGDEQYF; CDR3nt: TGCAGTGCTTTACTACTGCGCGGGGACGAGCAGTACTTC
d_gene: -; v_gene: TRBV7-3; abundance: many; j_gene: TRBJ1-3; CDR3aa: CASSFQSGSGNTIYF; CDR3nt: TGTGCCAGCAGCTTTCAGAGTGGCTCTGGAAACACCATATATTTT
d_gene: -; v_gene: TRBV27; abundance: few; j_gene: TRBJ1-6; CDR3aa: CASSHHRASYNSPLHF; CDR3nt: TGTGCCAGCAGTCACCACAGGGCCTCCTATAATTCACCCCTCCACTTT
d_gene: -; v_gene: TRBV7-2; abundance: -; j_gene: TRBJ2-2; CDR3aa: CASSPRRTGELFF; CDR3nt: TGTGCCAGCAGTCCAAGAAGGACCGGGGAGCTGTTTTTT
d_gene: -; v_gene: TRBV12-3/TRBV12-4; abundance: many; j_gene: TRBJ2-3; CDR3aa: CASSFGGSTDTQYF; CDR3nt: TGTGCCAGCAGCTTTGGCGGGAGCACAGATACGCAGTATTTT
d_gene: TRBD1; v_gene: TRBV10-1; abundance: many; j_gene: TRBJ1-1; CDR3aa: CASSQGGAQTEAFF; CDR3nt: TGCGCCAGCAGCCAGGGGGGGGCGCAGACTGAAGCTTTCTTT
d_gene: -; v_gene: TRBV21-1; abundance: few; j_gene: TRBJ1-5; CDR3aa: CASSFAGQPNQPQHF; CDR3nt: TGTGCCAGCTCGTTTGCGGGACAGCCCAATCAGCCCCAGCATTTT